One and the same sample provided the 6 T cell receptor beta chains below, sequenced in a study of blood T cells in healthy people across ages. PCR was performed a second time for about 6 to 12 cycles using a sample-barcoded 5' primer and a J-beta primer mix. TCRdb called the 5' RACE reads again in MiXCR, with one record for every CDR3 protein. The data contain 650,000 to 950,000 distinct CDR3 sequences, roughly 44% of them singletons. Sequencing used blood. The receptors shown here come from a man aged 55 to 70 in good health.

This clonotype was recorded a few times. V gene TRBV20-1 combines with J gene TRBJ2-7, with 7 bases lining up with TRBD2. This CDR3 has 12 amino acids. Per germline, CDR1 DFQATT and CDR2 SNEGSKA (reference sequence). V lost 5 bases and J lost 3; bases outside the gene matches: 4. CDR3 nucleotide sequence: TGCAGTGCTGCGGGGGAGGGCTACGAGCAGTACTTC. This codes for CSAAGEGYEQYF.

The chain carries TRBV7-2 and TRBJ1-1; D is unresolved. This CDR3 is 16 amino acids long. Germline CDR1 reads SGHTA; CDR2 reads FQGNSA. The V end lost 5 bases, the J end lost 4 bases, and 20 bases lay between the germline ends. The CDR3 reads CASSPTPSTLGTEAFF. Written as DNA, the CDR3 is TGTGCCAGCAGCCCCACCCCGTCCACCCTTGGCACTGAAGCTTTCTTT.

The chain joins TRBV3-1 to TRBJ2-1; 10 bases are shared with TRBD2. The CDR3 consists of 15 residues. V was clipped by 4 bases and J by 11 bases; unmatched bases: 11. Germline V gives CDR1 LGHDT, CDR2 YNNKEL (reference sequence). The CDR3 loop reads CASSPLGSGGPKQFF. The CDR3 DNA reads TGTGCCAGCAGCCCCCTAGGTAGCGGGGGGCCCAAGCAGTTCTTC.

The chain recombines TRBV21-1 with TRBJ2-4; TRBD1 was called by the table and not checked on the DNA. TRBV21-1 is marked as a pseudogene. This CDR3 contains 14 residues. Here the CDR3 DNA reads TGTGCCAGCACGCCCCCCGGGTCGGAAAACATTCAGTACTTC. Its translation: CASTPPGSENIQYF.

The rearrangement links TRBV6-5 to TRBJ2-1; 14 nucleotides align to TRBD2. V dropped 5 bases and J dropped 10; count of bases not matched to a gene: 7. The V gene's germline CDR1 is MNHEY and CDR2 SVGAGI. The CDR3 contains 15 residues. The CDR3 sequence is CASSGGLAGAEEQFF. The CDR3 DNA reads TGTGCCAGCAGTGGGGGACTAGCGGGGGCCGAGGAGCAGTTCTTC.

This clonotype was seen a few times. The chain has TRBV18 and TRBJ2-7; perhaps TRBD1 as D (5 bases). The V gene's germline CDR1 is KGHSH and CDR2 LQKENI. V lost 1 base to trimming and J lost 3 bases, with 19 bases between them. CDR3 length: 17 residues. CDR3 residues: CASSPQVGHQQRYEQYF. CDR3 sequence (DNA): TGTGCCAGCTCACCACAAGTCGGACACCAACAACGCTACGAGCAGTACTTC.